The 7 T cell receptor beta chains below were found in one sample sequenced in a study of early T cells in non-severe SARS-CoV-2 infection. TCRdb called the 5' RACE reads again in MiXCR, with one record for every CDR3 protein. The sample has about 56,000 distinct CDR3 sequences, 8% to 11% seen once; the top ten hold approximately 6.5%. Sequencing was done on a sample of whole blood. The receptors shown here come from an adult who was a healthcare worker with PCR-confirmed SARS-CoV-2 infection or an uninfected control (not recorded which).

There are a few counts of this clonotype. The V call is TRBV7-8, the J call TRBJ1-3; D not certain. V lost 4 bases, J lost 0 bases, and 13 bases lay in between. CDR1 and CDR2 (germline): SGHVS, FQNEAQ. The CDR3 contains 16 residues. This CDR3 is CASSSRTSRSGNTIYF. The CDR3, as DNA: TGTGCCAGCAGCTCCAGGACTTCCCGCTCTGGAAACACCATATATTTT.

The V call is TRBV5-1, the J call TRBJ2-2; D unclear. The CDR3 runs 17 residues. Germline V gives CDR1 SGHRS, CDR2 YFSETQ. Trimming stripped 0 bases from V and 1 base from J, with 13 bases between. In nucleotides, the CDR3 is TGCGCCAGCAGCTTGGTCGGGCCCACTCTGAACACCGGGGAGCTGTTTTTT. It translates to CASSLVGPTLNTGELFF.

There are many counts of this clonotype. The J gene is TRBJ2-6, the V gene TRBV19; 9 positions agree with TRBD1. The CDR3 is 19 residues long. Germline CDR1 LNHDA, CDR2 SQIVND (reference sequence). V was clipped by 5 bases and J by 0 bases; unmatched bases: 11. CDR3 DNA sequence: TGTGCCAGTAGTTTGCTGGAGACAGGGGGAGTCTCTGGGGCCAACGTCCTGACTTTC. Translation: CASSLLETGGVSGANVLTF.

This clonotype was counted ten times or more. This chain connects TRBV6-1 to TRBJ2-3, with 10 nucleotides matching TRBD2. Trimming at V came to 6 bases and at J to 2 bases, leaving 5 bases not matched to a gene. The CDR3 extends over 15 amino acids. The germline gives CDR1 MNHNS, CDR2 SASEGT. CDR3 sequence (DNA): TGTGCCAGCAGCCTAGCGGGGGATTTCACAGATACGCAGTATTTT. Amino acids: CASSLAGDFTDTQYF.

This clonotype was detected many times. The chain recombines TRBV6-1 with TRBJ2-7; 8 bases line up with TRBD1. J lost 4 bases, V lost 6 bases, and 17 bases had no gene match. CDR1 and CDR2 (germline): MNHNS, SASEGT. The CDR3 totals 17 residues. The DNA for the CDR3 is TGTGCCAGCAGCGACGCCCAGGACAGGGCACAGAAATACGAGCAGTACTTC. Amino acid sequence: CASSDAQDRAQKYEQYF.

This clonotype was seen ten or more times. The chain has TRBV6-6 and TRBJ1-5; D uncertain. Germline V gene lookup returns CDR1 MNHNY and CDR2 SVGAGI (reference sequence). V lost 2 bases and J lost 7, with 6 bases in between. This CDR3 region has 12 residues. DNA of the CDR3: TGTGCCAGCAGTTACATGGGGCAGCCCCAGCATTTT. Translated: CASSYMGQPQHF.

To note about this clonotype: At one boundary the junction diverges from the germline segment, which might be a read error. The chain joins TRBV7-9 to TRBJ1-4; no clear D. The CDR3 totals 11 residues. In germline, CDR1 is SEHNR, CDR2 FQNEAQ (reference sequence). This CDR3 is CASSINKKLFF. CDR3 coding DNA: TGTGCCAGCAGCATTAATAAAAAACTGTTTTTT.